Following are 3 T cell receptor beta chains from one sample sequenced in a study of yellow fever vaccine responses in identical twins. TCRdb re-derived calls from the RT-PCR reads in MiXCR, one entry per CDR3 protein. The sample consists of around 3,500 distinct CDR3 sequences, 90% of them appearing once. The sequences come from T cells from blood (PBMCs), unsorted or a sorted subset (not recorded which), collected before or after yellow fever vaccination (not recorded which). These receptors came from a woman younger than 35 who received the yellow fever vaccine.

The CDR3 region is CASSQDEAGSSYEQYF. The CDR3 DNA reads as TGCGCCAGCAGCCAAGATGAAGCAGGGAGCTCCTACGAGCAGTACTTC. The gene calls are TRBV4-1 and TRBJ2-7; D is perhaps TRBD1 or TRBD2 (5 bases each). CDR3 length: 16 amino acids. Germline-derived CDR1 and CDR2 are MGHRA and YSYEKL. Between the trimmed V and J ends, which lost 0 bases and 0 bases, there was a span of 12 bases.

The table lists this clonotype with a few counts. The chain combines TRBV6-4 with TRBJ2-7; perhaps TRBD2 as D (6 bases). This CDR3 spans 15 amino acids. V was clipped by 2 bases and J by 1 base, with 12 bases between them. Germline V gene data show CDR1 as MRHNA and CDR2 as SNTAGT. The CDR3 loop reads CASSDGGTLSYEQYF. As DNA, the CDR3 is TGTGCCAGCAGTGACGGGGGGACCCTATCCTACGAGCAGTACTTC.

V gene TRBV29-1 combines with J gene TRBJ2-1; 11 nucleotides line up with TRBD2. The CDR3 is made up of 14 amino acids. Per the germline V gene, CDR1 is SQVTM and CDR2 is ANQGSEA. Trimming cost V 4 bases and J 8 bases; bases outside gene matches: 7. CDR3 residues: CSVVLAGGLDEQFF. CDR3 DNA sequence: TGCAGCGTTGTTTTAGCGGGGGGGCTGGATGAGCAGTTCTTC.